The 17 T cell receptor beta chains presented below share a single source sample, sequenced in a study of T cell responses to AZD1222 COVID-19 vaccine. Measured with immunoSEQ multiplex PCR; TCRdb has only the in-frame clones, and not every one. The data show 60,000 to 90,000 clones, with around 80% seen just once and 25% to 30% held by the top ten. The input for sequencing was peripheral blood, taken 28 days after the second dose of the MenACWY control vaccine. The receptors were gathered from an adult who received the MenACWY meningococcal vaccine as a control.

The chain links TRBV14 to TRBJ1-2; 8 nucleotides agree with TRBD1. The CDR3 covers 16 residues. V shed 0 bases, J shed 8 bases, and the junction held 11 bases outside the gene matches. Germline V lookup: CDR1 SGHDN, CDR2 FVKESK. The DNA for the CDR3 is TGTGCCAGCAGCCAAGAAGGTGGGCAGGGGGCGAGAGGCTACACCTTC. Amino acids: CASSQEGGQGARGYTF. Full variable domain (remainder filled in from reference TRBV14 and TRBJ1-2): EAGVTQFPSHSVIEKGQTVTLRCDPISGHDNLYWYRRVMGKEIKFLLHFVKESKQDESGMPNNRFLAERTGGTYSTLKVQPAELEDSGVYFCASSQEGGQGARGYTFGSGTRLTVV.

The chain links TRBV5-6 to TRBJ2-7, with a tentative D call TRBD1 (8 bases). This CDR3 is 15 amino acids long. CDR1 and CDR2 from the germline V gene are SGHDT and YYEEEE. V was shortened by 4 bases and J by 5 bases, with 19 bases between the two germline ends. CDR3 nucleotides: TGTGCCAGCAGCCTTCTGGACAGGGAGGGCAACGAGCAGTACTTC. It codes for CASSLLDREGNEQYF.

The V and J genes are TRBV6-5 and TRBJ1-2; D possibly corresponds to TRBD1 (5 bases). The V gene lost 0 bases and the J gene lost 5 bases, with 10 bases spanning the gap. Germline V CDR1 and CDR2: MNHEY, SVGAGI. The CDR3 consists of 14 residues. The CDR3 bases are TGTGCCAGCAGTTACTCGAAGGGGCATTATGGCTACACCTTC. This codes for CASSYSKGHYGYTF.

The sample holds one count of this clone. The J gene is TRBJ2-3, the V gene TRBV28; TRBD1 might be the D (6 bases). Germline V gives CDR1 MDHEN, CDR2 SYDVKM. This CDR3 comprises 14 residues. The germline V and J ends were trimmed by 3 bases and 2 bases, with 9 bases remaining between them. The CDR3 DNA reads as TGTGCCAGCAGTTTTTGGACAGCCACAGATACGCAGTATTTT. The encoded protein is CASSFWTATDTQYF.

The CDR3 region is CASSEERTPAETQYF. DNA of the CDR3: TGTGCCAGCAGTGAAGAAAGGACCCCGGCGGAGACCCAGTACTTC. The chain combines TRBV6-1 with TRBJ2-5; D is undetermined. The CDR3 length is 15 residues. CDR1 MNHNS and CDR2 SASEGT come from the germline V gene. The germline V and J ends were trimmed by 1 base and 5 bases, with 14 bases remaining between them.

The CDR3 region has the DNA TGCAGTGCTACCCTAAACAATGAGCAGTTCTTC. Its translation: CSATLNNEQFF. The chain carries TRBV20-1 and TRBJ2-1; D remains unclear. Germline CDR1 and CDR2: DFQATT and SNEGSKA (reference sequence). Trimming took off 4 bases at V and 5 bases at J, with 6 bases between the two ends. CDR3 length: 11 amino acids.

CDR3 sequence (DNA): TGTGCCAGCAGCGGAACAGGGGGCTTAAACACCGGGGAGCTGTTTTTT. Amino acid sequence: CASSGTGGLNTGELFF. The gene calls are TRBV9 and TRBJ2-2, with 9 bases identical to TRBD1. V was pared by 3 bases and J by 2 bases, with 5 bases of the junction left unmatched. CDR3 length: 16 amino acids. Germline V gives CDR1 SGDLS, CDR2 YYNGEE.

Note on this clone: Other DNA sequences from this sample encode an identical CDR3 as well. This sequence joins TRBV28 and TRBJ1-2; D gene uncertain. The CDR3 loop spans 13 amino acids. V lost 2 bases and J lost 4, with 8 bases in between. Germline V CDR1 and CDR2: MDHEN, SYDVKM. CDR3 in amino acids: CASSLGPLYGYTF. The CDR3 nucleotides read TGTGCCAGCAGTTTAGGCCCCCTCTATGGCTACACCTTC.

The chain uses TRBV7-8 and TRBJ2-3; TRBD2 agrees at 12 bases. J lost 2 bases, V lost 5 bases, and 11 bases had no gene match. Germline-derived CDR1 and CDR2 are SGHVS and FQNEAQ. The CDR3 contains 18 residues. The CDR3 nucleotides read TGTGCCAGCAGCGGTACTAGCGGGAGGTCCCTTGTCACAGATACGCAGTATTTT. Protein product: CASSGTSGRSLVTDTQYF.

The chain recombines TRBV4-1 with TRBJ1-1; D is unclear. Germline CDR1 and CDR2: MGHRA and YSYEKL. V was shortened by 3 bases and J by 1 base, with 12 bases between the two germline ends. The CDR3 is 15 residues long. As DNA, the CDR3 is TGCGCCAGCAGCCAGTCGATGCTACCGAACACTGAAGCTTTCTTT. The encoded protein is CASSQSMLPNTEAFF.

The gene calls are TRBV27 and TRBJ2-5; unclear D gene. V lost 9 bases and J 2 bases, leaving 19 bases between the germline ends. Germline V CDR1 and CDR2: MNHEY, SMNVEV (reference sequence). The CDR3 extends over 15 amino acids. The CDR3 loop reads CASLTALPRQETQYF. The CDR3 nucleotides are TGTGCCAGTCTTACTGCCCTTCCGCGACAAGAGACCCAGTACTTC.

The chain employs TRBV30 and TRBJ1-3; D is unclear. V lost 7 bases and J 0 bases, leaving 10 bases between the germline ends. Looked up from germline, CDR1 is GTSNPN and CDR2 is SVGIG (reference sequence). The length of the CDR3 is 13 residues. DNA for the CDR3: TGTGCCTCGACTCGGGGCTCTGGAAACACCATATATTTT. This sequence encodes CASTRGSGNTIYF.

V and J are TRBV30 and TRBJ1-1, with D tentatively TRBD1 (6 bases). The CDR3 runs to 17 residues. CDR1 and CDR2 from the germline V gene are GTSNPN and SVGIG (reference sequence). The V gene lost 0 bases and the J gene lost 0 bases, with 17 bases spanning the gap. The CDR3 coding sequence is TGTGCCTGGAGTGTCGGCAGGGACAAAATGATGAACACTGAAGCTTTCTTT. This translates into CAWSVGRDKMMNTEAFF. The full variable domain, with the rest looked up from reference TRBV30 and TRBJ1-1, is SQTIHQWPATLVQPVGSPLSLECTVEGTSNPNLYWYRQAAGRGLQLLFYSVGIGQISSEVPQNLSASRPQDRQFILSSKKLLLSDSGFYLCAWSVGRDKMMNTEAFFGQGTRLTVV.

The chain has TRBV10-2 and TRBJ2-5, with 7 bases fitting TRBD1. This CDR3 comprises 15 residues. V shed 2 bases, J shed 2 bases, and the junction held 5 bases outside the gene matches. In germline, CDR1 is WSHSY, CDR2 SAAADI. As DNA, the CDR3 is TGCGCCAGCAGTGAGCTACACAGGGGACAAGAGACCCAGTACTTC. Its protein product is CASSELHRGQETQYF.

As to this clone: A much larger clonotype is one base distant, so this may be a read error. This specimen includes other DNA sequences encoding the same CDR3. The V and J genes are TRBV5-1 and TRBJ1-5; no clear D. The CDR3 sequence is 13 residues long. In germline, CDR1 is SGHRS, CDR2 YFSETQ. The CDR3, as DNA: TGCGCCAGCAGCTTGGATAGCAATCAACCCCAGCATTTT. Encoded protein: CASSLDSNQPQHF.

The V and J genes are TRBV6-1 and TRBJ1-2; D is uncertain. Trimming stripped 2 bases from V and 6 bases from J, with 16 bases between. This CDR3 contains 15 residues. Germline V lookup: CDR1 MNHNS, CDR2 SASEGT. In DNA, the CDR3 is TGTGCCAGCAGTGAAAGGTCACGTCGGCCGCATGGCTACACCTTC. Amino acid sequence: CASSERSRRPHGYTF.

V is TRBV28 and J is TRBJ2-1, with D possibly TRBD1 on 5 matching bases. Trimming removed 6 bases from V and 0 bases from J, with 9 bases in between. This CDR3 spans 14 amino acids. Looked up from germline, CDR1 is MDHEN and CDR2 is SYDVKM. CDR3 coding DNA: TGTGCCAGCAGCCTCGACAGCTCCTACAATGAGCAGTTCTTC. It codes for CASSLDSSYNEQFF.